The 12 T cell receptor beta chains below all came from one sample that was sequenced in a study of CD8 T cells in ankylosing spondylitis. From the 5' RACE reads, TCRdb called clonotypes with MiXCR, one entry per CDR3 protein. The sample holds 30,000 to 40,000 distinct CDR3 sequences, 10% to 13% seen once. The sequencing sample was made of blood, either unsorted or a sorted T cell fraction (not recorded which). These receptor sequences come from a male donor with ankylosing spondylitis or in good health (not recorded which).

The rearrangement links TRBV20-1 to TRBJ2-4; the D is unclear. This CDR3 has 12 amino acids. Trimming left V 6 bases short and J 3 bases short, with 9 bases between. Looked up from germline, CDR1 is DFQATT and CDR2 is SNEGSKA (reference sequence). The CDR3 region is CSAEDGKNIQYF. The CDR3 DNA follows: TGCAGTGCAGAGGACGGCAAAAACATTCAGTACTTC.

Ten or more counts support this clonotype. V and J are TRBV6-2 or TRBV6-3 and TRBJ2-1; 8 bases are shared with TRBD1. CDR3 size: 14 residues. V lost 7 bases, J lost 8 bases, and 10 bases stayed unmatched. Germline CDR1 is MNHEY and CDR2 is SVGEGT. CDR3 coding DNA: TGTGCCAGCATCCGTCAGGGGGCTGGGGATGAGCAGTTCTTC. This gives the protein CASIRQGAGDEQFF.

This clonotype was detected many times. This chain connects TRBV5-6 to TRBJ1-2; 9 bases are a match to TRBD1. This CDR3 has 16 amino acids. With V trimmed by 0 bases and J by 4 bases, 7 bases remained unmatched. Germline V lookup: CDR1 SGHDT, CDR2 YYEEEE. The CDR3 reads CASSLGMDRGGYGYTF. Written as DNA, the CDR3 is TGTGCCAGCAGCTTGGGGATGGACAGGGGCGGCTATGGCTACACCTTC.

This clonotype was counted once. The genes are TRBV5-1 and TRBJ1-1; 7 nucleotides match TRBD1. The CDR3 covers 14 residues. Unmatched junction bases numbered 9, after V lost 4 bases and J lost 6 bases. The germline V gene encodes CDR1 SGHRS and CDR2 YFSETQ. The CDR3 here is CASSLPGQAPEAFF. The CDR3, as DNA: TGCGCCAGCAGCCTCCCTGGACAGGCCCCTGAAGCTTTCTTT.

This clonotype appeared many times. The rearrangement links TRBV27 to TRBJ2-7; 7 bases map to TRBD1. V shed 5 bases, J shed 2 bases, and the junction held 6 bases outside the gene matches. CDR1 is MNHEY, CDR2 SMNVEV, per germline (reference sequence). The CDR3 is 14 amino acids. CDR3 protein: CASSKTGPTYEQYF. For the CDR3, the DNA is TGTGCCAGCAGTAAGACAGGGCCGACCTACGAGCAGTACTTC.

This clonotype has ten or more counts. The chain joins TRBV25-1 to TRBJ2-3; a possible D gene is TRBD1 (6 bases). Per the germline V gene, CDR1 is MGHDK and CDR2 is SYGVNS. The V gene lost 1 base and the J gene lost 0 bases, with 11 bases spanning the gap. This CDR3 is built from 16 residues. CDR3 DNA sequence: TGTGCCAGCAGTGAATCCCTCAGGGGTAGCACAGATACGCAGTATTTT. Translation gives CASSESLRGSTDTQYF.

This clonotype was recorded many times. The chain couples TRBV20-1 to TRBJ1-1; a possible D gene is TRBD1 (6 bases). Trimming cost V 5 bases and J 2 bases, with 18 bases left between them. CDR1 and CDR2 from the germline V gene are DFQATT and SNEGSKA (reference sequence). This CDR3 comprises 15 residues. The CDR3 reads CSALTLRGGNTEAFF. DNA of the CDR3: TGCAGTGCTCTGACGCTCAGAGGGGGTAACACTGAAGCTTTCTTT.

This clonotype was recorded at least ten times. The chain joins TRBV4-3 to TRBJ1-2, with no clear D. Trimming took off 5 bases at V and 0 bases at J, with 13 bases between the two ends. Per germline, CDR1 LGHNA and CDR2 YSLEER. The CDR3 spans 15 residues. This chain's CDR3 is CASSGPAVTNYGYTF. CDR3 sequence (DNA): TGCGCCAGCAGCGGCCCGGCGGTTACTAACTATGGCTACACCTTC.

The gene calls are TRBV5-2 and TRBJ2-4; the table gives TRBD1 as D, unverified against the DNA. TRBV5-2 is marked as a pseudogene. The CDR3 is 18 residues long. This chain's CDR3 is CARGPSWATGFAKDIQYF. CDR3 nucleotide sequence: TGTGCCAGGGGCCCTAGTTGGGCGACAGGGTTTGCCAAAGACATTCAGTACTTC.

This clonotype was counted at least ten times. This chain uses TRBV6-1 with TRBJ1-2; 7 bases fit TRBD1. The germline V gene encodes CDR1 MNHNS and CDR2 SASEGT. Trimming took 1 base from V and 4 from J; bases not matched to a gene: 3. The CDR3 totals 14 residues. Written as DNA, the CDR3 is TGTGCCAGCAGTGAAGGGGGACAGCCCTATGGCTACACCTTC. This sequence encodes CASSEGGQPYGYTF.

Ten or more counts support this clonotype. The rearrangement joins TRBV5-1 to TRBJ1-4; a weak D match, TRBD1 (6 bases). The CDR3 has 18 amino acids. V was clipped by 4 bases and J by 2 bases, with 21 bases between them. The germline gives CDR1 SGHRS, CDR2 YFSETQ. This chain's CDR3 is CASSGGPFGVTTNEKLFF. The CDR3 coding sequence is TGCGCCAGCAGCGGGGGCCCCTTTGGAGTAACTACTAATGAAAAACTGTTTTTT.

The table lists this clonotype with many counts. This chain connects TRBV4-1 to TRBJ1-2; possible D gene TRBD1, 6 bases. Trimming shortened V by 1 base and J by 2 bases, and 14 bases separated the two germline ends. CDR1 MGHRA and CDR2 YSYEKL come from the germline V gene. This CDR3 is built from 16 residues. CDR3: CASSQGEEGQNYGYTF. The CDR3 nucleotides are TGCGCCAGCAGCCAAGGGGAAGAGGGACAAAACTATGGCTACACCTTC.